These T cell receptor beta chains were read from a single sample in a study of neurological immune-mediated disorders. TCRdb re-analysed the 5' RACE reads in MiXCR, keeping a single row per CDR3 protein. The sample comprises roughly 17,000 distinct CDR3 sequences, about 10% of which are singletons, and under 55% rests with the top ten. The source material was CD8+ T cells from blood. These TCRs come from a man aged 50 or older in good health. Each CDR3 is given with its conserved first and last residue. D genes are given only for firm matches. Some rows have no size entry. The others give once, few or many, or a class for an expanded clone.

v_call: TRBV20-1; clone_size: many; j_call: TRBJ2-7; d_call: .; cdr3_length: 13; cdr3_nt: TGCAGTGCTAGGTGGAGTGATAGATACGAGCAGTACTTC; cdr3_aa: CSARWSDRYEQYF
v_call: TRBV5-1; clone_size: many; j_call: TRBJ1-4; d_call: .; cdr3_length: 14; cdr3_nt: TGCGCCAGCAGCTTGTCTACAACTAATGAAAAACTGTTTTTT; cdr3_aa: CASSLSTTNEKLFF
v_call: TRBV6-2/TRBV6-3; clone_size: .; j_call: TRBJ1-2; d_call: .; cdr3_length: 12; cdr3_nt: TGTGCCAGCAGTTTGGACAGCCGGGGCGTCACCTTC; cdr3_aa: CASSLDSRGVTF
v_call: TRBV6-2/TRBV6-3; clone_size: many; j_call: TRBJ2-1; d_call: .; cdr3_length: 15; cdr3_nt: TGTGCCAGCAGGCCAGGGGAAAGTGAGGCATTAGAGCAGTTCTTC; cdr3_aa: CASRPGESEALEQFF
v_call: TRBV28; clone_size: many; j_call: TRBJ1-1; d_call: .; cdr3_length: 18; cdr3_nt: TGTGCCAGCAGTTTAAGGCAAATTTACACTGATTCATACACTGAAGCTTTCTTT; cdr3_aa: CASSLRQIYTDSYTEAFF
v_call: TRBV19; clone_size: .; j_call: TRBJ2-1; d_call: TRBD2; cdr3_length: 14; cdr3_nt: TGTGCCAGTAAAAGAGCGGGAGAATACGATGAGCAGTTCTTC; cdr3_aa: CASKRAGEYDEQFF
v_call: TRBV24-1; clone_size: many; j_call: TRBJ2-1; d_call: .; cdr3_length: 15; cdr3_nt: TGTGCCACCAGTGATTTGGGGGCTGAACACAATGAGCAGTTCTTC; cdr3_aa: CATSDLGAEHNEQFF
v_call: TRBV9; clone_size: many; j_call: TRBJ2-1; d_call: .; cdr3_length: 11; cdr3_nt: TGTGCCAGCAGCGCCCGGGATGAGCAGTTCTTC; cdr3_aa: CASSARDEQFF
v_call: TRBV20-1; clone_size: few; j_call: TRBJ2-1; d_call: .; cdr3_length: 16; cdr3_nt: TGCAGTGCTGAGGGAGTCGCGCAGGGGACCTACAATGAGCAGTTCTTC; cdr3_aa: CSAEGVAQGTYNEQFF
v_call: TRBV11-2; clone_size: .; j_call: TRBJ2-1; d_call: .; cdr3_length: 15; cdr3_nt: TGTGCCAGCAGCCCCTCCGCTGGACCCCTTAGGGAGCAGTTCTTC; cdr3_aa: CASSPSAGPLREQFF
v_call: TRBV4-1; clone_size: many; j_call: TRBJ2-1; d_call: .; cdr3_length: 14; cdr3_nt: TGCGCCAGCAGCCCCGACCCCCAAAACAATGAGCAGTTCTTC; cdr3_aa: CASSPDPQNNEQFF
v_call: TRBV29-1; clone_size: many; j_call: TRBJ2-3; d_call: .; cdr3_length: 13; cdr3_nt: TGCAGCGTTGAACTGCGGGGCACAGATACGCAGTATTTT; cdr3_aa: CSVELRGTDTQYF
v_call: TRBV7-2; clone_size: many; j_call: TRBJ2-7; d_call: .; cdr3_length: 14; cdr3_nt: TGTGCCAGCAGCTTAGCGCAGACCCCCTACGAGCAGTACTTC; cdr3_aa: CASSLAQTPYEQYF
v_call: TRBV7-2; clone_size: many; j_call: TRBJ2-5; d_call: .; cdr3_length: 14; cdr3_nt: TGTGCCAGCAGCGATGACCGGGCCCAAGAGACCCAGTACTTC; cdr3_aa: CASSDDRAQETQYF
v_call: TRBV21-1; clone_size: many; j_call: TRBJ2-7; d_call: .; cdr3_length: 19; cdr3_nt: TGTGCCAGCAGCCAACCGAGGGCTAGGAGGGATTTTTGCCTAGGCGAGCAGTACTTC; cdr3_aa: CASSQPRARRDFCLGEQYF
v_call: TRBV30; clone_size: many; j_call: TRBJ1-1; d_call: .; cdr3_length: 13; cdr3_nt: TGTGCCTGGAGTGTAGGGGACCACACTGAAGCTTTCTTT; cdr3_aa: CAWSVGDHTEAFF
v_call: TRBV24-1; clone_size: .; j_call: TRBJ2-4; d_call: TRBD2; cdr3_length: 15; cdr3_nt: TGTGCCACCAGTGAGGGGGGGGGGAGCCAAAACATTCAGTACTTC; cdr3_aa: CATSEGGGSQNIQYF
v_call: TRBV21-1; clone_size: many; j_call: TRBJ2-7; d_call: .; cdr3_length: 13; cdr3_nt: TGTGCCAGCCGCTGGGGAGGGTCCTGCGAGCAGTACTTC; cdr3_aa: CASRWGGSCEQYF
v_call: TRBV20-1; clone_size: medium-sized; j_call: TRBJ1-1; d_call: TRBD1; cdr3_length: 14; cdr3_nt: TGCAGTGCTAGAGGACAGGGGGGGGACACTGAAGCTTTCTTT; cdr3_aa: CSARGQGGDTEAFF
v_call: TRBV29-1; clone_size: many; j_call: TRBJ2-3; d_call: TRBD1; cdr3_length: 14; cdr3_nt: TGCAGCGTACCCGGGACAGGGGGCACAGATACGCAGTATTTT; cdr3_aa: CSVPGTGGTDTQYF
v_call: TRBV12-2; clone_size: .; j_call: TRBJ2-2; d_call: .; cdr3_length: 17; cdr3_nt: TGTGCAAGTCGCACCCTAGCGGGAGGGCCTTCCACCTGGGAGCTGTTTTTT; cdr3_aa: CASRTLAGGPSTWELFF
v_call: TRBV12-3/TRBV12-4; clone_size: many; j_call: TRBJ2-5; d_call: .; cdr3_length: 14; cdr3_nt: TGTGCCAGCAGTGGGATAGCGGAGGGGGAGACCCAGTACTTC; cdr3_aa: CASSGIAEGETQYF
v_call: TRBV7-9; clone_size: .; j_call: TRBJ2-4; d_call: .; cdr3_length: 15; cdr3_nt: TGTGCCTGCGCCCATAGGGGGGACGCCAAAAACATTCAGTACTTC; cdr3_aa: CACAHRGDAKNIQYF
v_call: TRBV6-1; clone_size: many; j_call: TRBJ1-4; d_call: TRBD1; cdr3_length: 14; cdr3_nt: TGTGCCAGCAGTACAGGGGAAACTAATGAAAAACTGTTTTTT; cdr3_aa: CASSTGETNEKLFF
v_call: TRBV20-1; clone_size: many; j_call: TRBJ2-7; d_call: TRBD1; cdr3_length: 13; cdr3_nt: TGCAGTGCTAGACATACAGGGGACTACGAGCAGTACTTC; cdr3_aa: CSARHTGDYEQYF
v_call: TRBV4-1; clone_size: many; j_call: TRBJ2-4; d_call: TRBD2; cdr3_length: 14; cdr3_nt: TGCGCCAGCAGCCGAGAAGCGGGAGCTGACATTCAGTACTTC; cdr3_aa: CASSREAGADIQYF
v_call: TRBV7-2; clone_size: many; j_call: TRBJ1-1; d_call: .; cdr3_length: 14; cdr3_nt: TGTGCCAGCAGCTTAGACGTAGAGAACACTGAAGCTTTCTTT; cdr3_aa: CASSLDVENTEAFF
v_call: TRBV7-9; clone_size: many; j_call: TRBJ2-7; d_call: .; cdr3_length: 14; cdr3_nt: TGTGCCAGCAGCCCTATTAGAGTGGGAGACGAGCAGTACTTC; cdr3_aa: CASSPIRVGDEQYF
v_call: TRBV5-1; clone_size: many; j_call: TRBJ2-1; d_call: TRBD2; cdr3_length: 15; cdr3_nt: TGCGCCAGCAGCGGGGGGGAACGGGCCTACAATGAGCAGTTCTTC; cdr3_aa: CASSGGERAYNEQFF
v_call: TRBV29-1; clone_size: few; j_call: TRBJ2-1; d_call: TRBD1; cdr3_length: 15; cdr3_nt: TGCAGCGTTGTAGGACAGGGAGGCCCTAGCTATGAGCAGTTCTTC; cdr3_aa: CSVVGQGGPSYEQFF
v_call: TRBV5-6; clone_size: many; j_call: TRBJ2-2; d_call: .; cdr3_length: 14; cdr3_nt: TGTGCCAGCAGCTGGAGGGACCGTCGGCGGGAGCTGTTTTTT; cdr3_aa: CASSWRDRRRELFF
v_call: TRBV5-1; clone_size: many; j_call: TRBJ2-5; d_call: TRBD1; cdr3_length: 14; cdr3_nt: TGCGCCAGCGGTCCCCCGGGACAGCAAGAGACCCAGTACTTC; cdr3_aa: CASGPPGQQETQYF
v_call: TRBV27; clone_size: medium-sized; j_call: TRBJ2-5; d_call: .; cdr3_length: 15; cdr3_nt: TGTGCCAGCAGTTTATCGGGAACAGAACAAGAGACCCAGTACTTC; cdr3_aa: CASSLSGTEQETQYF
v_call: TRBV29-1; clone_size: many; j_call: TRBJ2-1; d_call: TRBD2; cdr3_length: 14; cdr3_nt: TGCAGCGTTGAATGGGCGGGAGAGGCCCATGAGCAGTTCTTC; cdr3_aa: CSVEWAGEAHEQFF
v_call: TRBV7-6; clone_size: many; j_call: TRBJ1-3; d_call: TRBD1; cdr3_length: 16; cdr3_nt: TGTGCCAGCAGCATCCGGCAGACAGGGCCTGGAAACACCATATATTTT; cdr3_aa: CASSIRQTGPGNTIYF
v_call: TRBV5-1; clone_size: large; j_call: TRBJ1-1; d_call: .; cdr3_length: 15; cdr3_nt: TGCGCCAGCAGCTTGAGGTCAGCCACAGGCACTGAAGCTTTCTTT; cdr3_aa: CASSLRSATGTEAFF
v_call: TRBV6-1; clone_size: many; j_call: TRBJ2-7; d_call: .; cdr3_length: 15; cdr3_nt: TGTGCCTCTCACCTATCTGGGGGCGGGTATGACGAGCAGTACTTC; cdr3_aa: CASHLSGGGYDEQYF
v_call: TRBV12-3/TRBV12-4; clone_size: many; j_call: TRBJ2-1; d_call: TRBD2; cdr3_length: 14; cdr3_nt: TGTGCCAGCAGTGGGACTAGCGGTAACAATGAGCAGTTCTTC; cdr3_aa: CASSGTSGNNEQFF
v_call: TRBV5-6; clone_size: many; j_call: TRBJ2-1; d_call: .; cdr3_length: 13; cdr3_nt: TGTGCCAGCAGCTTGGCCTCATTCTATGAGCTGTTCTTC; cdr3_aa: CASSLASFYELFF
v_call: TRBV2; clone_size: once; j_call: TRBJ2-1; d_call: .; cdr3_length: 14; cdr3_nt: TGTGCCAGCAGTGAGCCAGGGTGGGACAATGAGCAGTTCTTC; cdr3_aa: CASSEPGWDNEQFF
v_call: TRBV4-3; clone_size: many; j_call: TRBJ1-2; d_call: TRBD1; cdr3_length: 15; cdr3_nt: TGCGCCAGCAGCCAAGATCAGGGGGCCAACTATGGCTACACCTTC; cdr3_aa: CASSQDQGANYGYTF
v_call: TRBV18; clone_size: many; j_call: TRBJ1-2; d_call: TRBD1; cdr3_length: 14; cdr3_nt: TGTGCCAGCTCACTGCCGGGACAGGGCAGCGACTACACCTTC; cdr3_aa: CASSLPGQGSDYTF
v_call: TRBV7-9; clone_size: many; j_call: TRBJ1-1; d_call: TRBD1; cdr3_length: 15; cdr3_nt: TGTGCCAGCAGTATAGCAAGGACAGGGTACACTGAAGCTTTCTTT; cdr3_aa: CASSIARTGYTEAFF
v_call: TRBV5-1; clone_size: many; j_call: TRBJ2-6; d_call: TRBD1; cdr3_length: 17; cdr3_nt: TGCGCCAGCAGCTCGGGACAGGGGTGGTCTGGGGCCAACGTCCTGACTTTC; cdr3_aa: CASSSGQGWSGANVLTF
v_call: TRBV4-1; clone_size: many; j_call: TRBJ2-7; d_call: .; cdr3_length: 15; cdr3_nt: TGCGCCAGCAGCCAAGGGGCGGGCAGCTCCTACGAGCAGTACTTC; cdr3_aa: CASSQGAGSSYEQYF
v_call: TRBV5-4; clone_size: many; j_call: TRBJ2-3; d_call: .; cdr3_length: 15; cdr3_nt: TGTGCCAGCAGTTCCGTTGGGACAAGTTACGATACGCAGTATTTT; cdr3_aa: CASSSVGTSYDTQYF
v_call: TRBV4-3; clone_size: many; j_call: TRBJ2-1; d_call: .; cdr3_length: 15; cdr3_nt: TGCGCCAGCAGCTCAAGCTCCACAGGGACCCATGAGCAGTTCTTC; cdr3_aa: CASSSSSTGTHEQFF
v_call: TRBV18; clone_size: many; j_call: TRBJ2-7; d_call: .; cdr3_length: 13; cdr3_nt: TGTGCCAGCTCACCACGGGACGACTACGAGCAGTACTTC; cdr3_aa: CASSPRDDYEQYF
v_call: TRBV10-3; clone_size: many; j_call: TRBJ1-2; d_call: .; cdr3_length: 13; cdr3_nt: TGTGCCATCAGTGAACAGGGAGGGTATGGCTACACCTTC; cdr3_aa: CAISEQGGYGYTF
v_call: TRBV7-3; clone_size: many; j_call: TRBJ1-2; d_call: TRBD1; cdr3_length: 13; cdr3_nt: TGTGCCAGCAGCTCTGACAGGGGCGATGGCTACACCTTC; cdr3_aa: CASSSDRGDGYTF
v_call: TRBV28; clone_size: few; j_call: TRBJ2-4; d_call: .; cdr3_length: 12; cdr3_nt: TGTGCCAGCAGTCCAGGCGGGGACATTCAGTACTTC; cdr3_aa: CASSPGGDIQYF
v_call: TRBV4-1; clone_size: many; j_call: TRBJ2-7; d_call: .; cdr3_length: 16; cdr3_nt: TGCGCCAGCAGCCCCACCGGGGTCTCAGGATCCTACGAGCAGTACTTC; cdr3_aa: CASSPTGVSGSYEQYF
v_call: TRBV28; clone_size: .; j_call: TRBJ2-7; d_call: TRBD2; cdr3_length: 13; cdr3_nt: TGTGCCAGCCAGACTAGCCCCCTGTACGAGCAGTACTTC; cdr3_aa: CASQTSPLYEQYF
v_call: TRBV10-2; clone_size: many; j_call: TRBJ2-5; d_call: .; cdr3_length: 13; cdr3_nt: TGCGCCAGCAGTGGGTACGGTCCTGAGACCCAGTACTTC; cdr3_aa: CASSGYGPETQYF